Listed here is a single T cell receptor gamma chain. Its specificity is not known. V lost 0 bases and J lost 11; bases outside the gene matches: 7. CDR3 length: 16 amino acids. Looked up from germline, CDR1 is GITISATS and CDR2 is ISYDGTV (reference sequence). The sample is drawn from a study of Vδ1+ human thymocytes. Study results and limitations: Thymic delta-chain repertoires held approximately 20% Vdelta2 sequences and few Vdelta3, despite high sort purity. Bulk repertoire data may be misinterpreted because of unexpected Vdelta2 sequences. Thymic TRG and TRD repertoires appeared highly polyclonal, with Gaussian CDR3 length distributions.

The template was reverse-transcribed extracted RNA. The CDR3 regions were amplified by multiplex PCR from V-gene primers to a constant-region primer. TCRdb reanalysed the multiplex PCR reads with CATT. The sample lists approximately 7,000 gamma-chain clones, around two fifths seen once, with more than 1.5% in the top ten. Thymocytes were sorted as CD3+ TCRVdelta1+ TCRVdelta2- after alphabeta T cell depletion. The clonotype comes from a boy under three years old who had congenital heart surgery. The sample comprised Vdelta1+ gamma-delta thymocytes from the thymus. Subset meaning: FACS-sorted CD3+ TCRalphabeta- TCRVdelta1+ TCRVdelta2- thymocytes. The chain employs TRGV9 and TRGJP. The CDR3 DNA is TGTGCCTTGTGGGAGGTGCGTGAGGTGGGCAAAAAAATCAAGGTATTT. Its protein product is CALWEVREVGKKIKVF.